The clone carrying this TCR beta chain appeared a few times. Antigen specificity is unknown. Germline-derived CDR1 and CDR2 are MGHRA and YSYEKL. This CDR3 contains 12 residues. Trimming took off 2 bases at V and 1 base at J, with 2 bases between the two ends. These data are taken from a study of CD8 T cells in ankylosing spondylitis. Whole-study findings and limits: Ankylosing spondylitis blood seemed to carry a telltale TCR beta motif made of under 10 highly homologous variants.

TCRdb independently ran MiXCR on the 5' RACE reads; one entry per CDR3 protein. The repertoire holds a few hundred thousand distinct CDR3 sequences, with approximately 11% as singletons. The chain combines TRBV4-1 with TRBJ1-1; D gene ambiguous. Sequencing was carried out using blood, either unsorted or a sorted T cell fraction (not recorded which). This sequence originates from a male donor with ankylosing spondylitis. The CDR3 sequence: CASSQTNTEAFF. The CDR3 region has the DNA TGCGCCAGCAGCCAAACGAACACTGAAGCTTTCTTT.